This TCR beta chain was recorded in a study of T cell repertoires in cytomegalovirus infection. Study details: Indications came from public TCR beta signatures; they pointed to CMV infection and to a matching HLA type.

As for this clonotype: The antigen remains undetermined.

CDR1 and CDR2 (germline): SQVTM, ANQGSEA. This CDR3 contains 12 residues. The germline V and J ends were trimmed by 7 bases and 8 bases, with 17 bases remaining between them. Overall study findings and caveats: There were HLA-C-restricted CMV-specific TCR beta clonotypes dominating the ex vivo response. Cumulated frequencies of public TCR beta families served to identify carriers of CMV plus the relevant HLA.

From the reads, TCRdb called clonotypes with MiXCR, one entry per CDR3 protein. The table lists more than 250,000 distinct CDR3 sequences, roughly an eighth of them singletons. The source material was PBMCs. The genes are TRBV29-1 and TRBJ1-2; perhaps TRBD1 as D (5 bases). This receptor was identified in a human donor in good health (CMV status not recorded). Some clones in this sample may be carry-over from other donors' samples. The DNA of the CDR3 is TGCAGCGCCGTCCATGCCGAGGGGGGCTACACCTTC. Its protein product is CSAVHAEGGYTF.